This T cell receptor beta chain was recovered during a study of patients and donors after allogeneic stem cell transplantation. A single record per CDR3 protein comes from TCRdb applying MiXCR to the RT-PCR reads. The table has about 110,000 distinct CDR3 sequences, 35% seen once. The CDR3 contains 18 residues. CDR1 and CDR2 from the germline V gene are SGHAT and FQNNGV. The V segment lost 5 bases and the J segment 0 bases; nucleotides outside the gene matches: 6. The sequence came from a human donor who was either an allogeneic HSCT recipient or a stem cell or donor lymphocyte infusion donor (not recorded which). It is not recorded whose cells these are; they may come from a transplant donor. The gene calls are TRBV11-2 and TRBJ2-1, with 14 positions matching TRBD2. Sequenced: blood, either unsorted or a sorted T cell fraction (not recorded which). CDR3 nucleotide sequence: TGTGCCAGCAGCGGCCGGACTAGCGGGAGGAGCTCCTACAATGAGCAGTTCTTC. This sequence encodes CASSGRTSGRSSYNEQFF.